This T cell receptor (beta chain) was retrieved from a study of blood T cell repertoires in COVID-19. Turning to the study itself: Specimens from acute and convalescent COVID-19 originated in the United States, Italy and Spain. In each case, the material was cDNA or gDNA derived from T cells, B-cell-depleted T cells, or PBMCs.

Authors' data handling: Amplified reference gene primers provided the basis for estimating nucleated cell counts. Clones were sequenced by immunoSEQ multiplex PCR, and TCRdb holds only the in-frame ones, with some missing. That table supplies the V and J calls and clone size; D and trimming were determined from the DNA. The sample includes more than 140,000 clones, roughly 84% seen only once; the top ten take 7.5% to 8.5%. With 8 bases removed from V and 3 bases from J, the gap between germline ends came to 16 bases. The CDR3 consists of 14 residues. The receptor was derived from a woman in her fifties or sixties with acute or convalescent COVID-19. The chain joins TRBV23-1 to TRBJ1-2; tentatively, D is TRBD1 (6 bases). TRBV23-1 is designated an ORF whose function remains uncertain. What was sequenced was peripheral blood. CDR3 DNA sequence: TGCGCCAGCCTTTCCCGGGACAAAGACTATGGCTACACCTTC. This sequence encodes CASLSRDKDYGYTF.